What follows are 20 T cell receptor beta chains derived from one specimen sequenced in a study of cytomegalovirus exposure and HLA in healthy donors. PCR primers comprised 60 Vbeta and 13 Jbeta primers. TCRdb's table, derived via immunoSEQ multiplex PCR, lists solely in-frame clones and lacks some. The sample has 130,000 to 150,000 clones, around three quarters seen once. Input material: PBMCs. These TCRs come from a man in his forties or fifties in good health and CMV-seronegative.

The gene calls are TRBV4-3 and TRBJ2-3; possibly TRBD2 for D (6 bases). The V gene lost 0 bases and the J gene lost 4 bases, with 14 bases spanning the gap. The germline V gene has CDR1 LGHNA and CDR2 YSLEER. The CDR3 is 16 residues long. As DNA, the CDR3 is TGCGCCAGCAGCCAAGATCCGACAGCGGGTCCAGATACGCAGTATTTT. Amino acid sequence: CASSQDPTAGPDTQYF.

This clone was observed a few times. The CDR3 nucleotides read TGTGCCTGGAGTGTACAGACAAATGGCTACACCTTC. Its translation is CAWSVQTNGYTF. V gene TRBV30 combines with J gene TRBJ1-2; D unclear. Per germline, CDR1 GTSNPN and CDR2 SVGIG (reference sequence). The CDR3 runs to 12 residues. Deletions cut 0 bases from V and 6 bases from J, with 8 bases between.

CDR3 sequence reads: CASSLLGHSTTDTQYF. The DNA of the CDR3 is TGCGCCAGCAGCTTGCTTGGACATTCAACCACAGATACGCAGTATTTT. This rearrangement joins TRBV5-1 to TRBJ2-3; TRBD1 might be the D (5 bases). The CDR3 is 16 amino acids. Germline V CDR1 and CDR2: SGHRS, YFSETQ. The V end was cut by 1 base, the J end by 2 bases, with 14 bases between.

This chain uses TRBV5-6 with TRBJ2-7; D remains unclear. CDR1 is SGHDT and CDR2 is YYEEEE in the germline V gene. The V gene lost 4 bases and the J gene lost 2 bases, with 13 bases spanning the gap. The CDR3 consists of 14 residues. In DNA form, the CDR3 reads TGTGCCAGCAGCGATCGAGCGCAAACCTACGAGCAGTACTTC. This translates into CASSDRAQTYEQYF. The variable domain in full, completed from reference TRBV5-6 and TRBJ2-7, reads DAGVTQSPTHLIKTRGQQVTLRCSPKSGHDTVSWYQQALGQGPQFIFQYYEEEERQRGNFPDRFSGHQFPNYSSELNVNALLLGDSALYLCASSDRAQTYEQYFGPGTRLTVT.

The chain uses TRBV7-9 and TRBJ2-5; 12 bases are shared with TRBD2. CDR1 and CDR2 from the germline V gene are SEHNR and FQNEAQ (reference sequence). V shed 5 bases, J shed 4 bases, and the junction held 2 bases outside the gene matches. This CDR3 comprises 14 residues. CDR3 in amino acids: CASSPGLAGETQYF. The CDR3 DNA reads TGTGCCAGCAGCCCGGGACTAGCGGGAGAGACCCAGTACTTC.

The chain couples TRBV7-7 to TRBJ2-2; TRBD1 aligns across 8 bases. V lost 5 bases to trimming and J lost 4 bases; unmatched junction nucleotides: 6. CDR1 is SSHAT and CDR2 is FNYEAQ in the germline V gene (reference sequence). The CDR3 contains 15 residues. Here the CDR3 reads CASSPDGTGTGELFF. As DNA, the CDR3 is TGTGCCAGCAGCCCGGACGGGACAGGCACCGGGGAGCTGTTTTTT.

Worth noting for this clone: In the same sample, other DNA sequences code for this CDR3. The rearrangement links TRBV28 to TRBJ2-5; 8 nucleotides line up with TRBD1. CDR3 length: 14 residues. The trim removed 6 bases at V and 4 bases at J, leaving 7 bases unmatched. From germline, CDR1 is MDHEN and CDR2 SYDVKM. CDR3 in DNA: TGTGCCAGCAGACGTACAGGGGGGAGAGAGACCCAGTACTTC. As protein: CASRRTGGRETQYF.

V gene TRBV7-9 combines with J gene TRBJ1-1; TRBD1 aligns across 8 bases. The CDR3 runs to 14 residues. V lost 5 bases, J lost 5 bases, and 7 bases stayed unmatched. The germline V gene has CDR1 SEHNR and CDR2 FQNEAQ (reference sequence). The CDR3 coding sequence is TGTGCCAGCAGCGAAAGACAGGGGCGGACTGAAGCTTTCTTT. Residues: CASSERQGRTEAFF.

The chain joins TRBV11-2 to TRBJ1-1; 9 bases match TRBD1. Germline V CDR1 and CDR2: SGHAT, FQNNGV. The CDR3 loop spans 17 amino acids. V was pared by 5 bases and J by 1 base, with 11 bases of the junction left unmatched. The CDR3 is CASSTRTGVDRNTEAFF. CDR3 in DNA: TGTGCCAGCAGCACAAGGACAGGGGTTGATAGGAACACTGAAGCTTTCTTT.

In regard to this clone: An end of the junction differs from the germline gene, which may be a read error. The V gene is TRBV7-9, the J gene TRBJ2-7, with TRBD1 matching 10 bases. Germline V gene lookup returns CDR1 SEHNR and CDR2 FQNEAQ (reference sequence). The CDR3 runs to 16 residues. The CDR3 DNA sequence: TGTTCCAGCAGCATAAATATCCGGGACAGGGGTAGCGAGCAGTACTTC. This encodes CSSSINIRDRGSEQYF.

The chain has TRBV5-1 and TRBJ1-1; 9 bases fit TRBD1. This CDR3 is 17 amino acids long. The J segment lost 3 bases and the V segment lost 5 bases, leaving 14 bases of the junction unmatched. Per the germline V gene, CDR1 is SGHRS and CDR2 is YFSETQ. CDR3 DNA sequence: TGCGCCAGCAGGGGACTGGGACAGGGAGAAATGGACACTGAAGCTTTCTTT. It codes for CASRGLGQGEMDTEAFF.

This clone was detected only a few times. V gene TRBV11-2 combines with J gene TRBJ2-1; maybe TRBD1 (7 bases). Per germline, CDR1 SGHAT and CDR2 FQNNGV. Trimming pared 1 base from V and 5 bases from J, leaving 9 bases between. The CDR3 runs to 14 residues. The chain's CDR3 is CASSLAGGHNEQFF. The CDR3 DNA follows: TGTGCCAGCAGCTTAGCAGGGGGGCACAATGAGCAGTTCTTC.

The chain is built from TRBV28 and TRBJ1-2; tentatively, D is TRBD1 (5 bases). Germline V gives CDR1 MDHEN, CDR2 SYDVKM. Trimming removed 4 bases from V and 3 bases from J, with 9 bases in between. The CDR3 is made up of 13 amino acids. The CDR3 nucleotides read TGTGCCAGCAGTTCAGGGCCTCACTATGGCTACACCTTC. Translation gives CASSSGPHYGYTF.

The chain uses TRBV6-5 and TRBJ1-2; D perhaps matches TRBD1 (5 bases). Trimming left V 6 bases short and J 4 bases short, with 18 bases between. The CDR3 has 15 amino acids. Germline V gene data show CDR1 as MNHEY and CDR2 as SVGAGI. This chain's CDR3 is CASSSLTGGIYGYTF. CDR3 DNA sequence: TGTGCCAGCAGCTCCTTGACGGGGGGAATCTATGGCTACACCTTC.

Regarding this clone: An end of the junction differs from the germline gene, which may be a read error. The CDR3 nucleotides read TGTTCCAGCAGCTTAGGGCCCGTTGACAGGAGCTTC. This gives the protein CSSSLGPVDRSF. The chain combines TRBV7-9 with TRBJ2-7; a weak D match, TRBD1 (6 bases). The CDR3 loop spans 12 amino acids. From germline, CDR1 is SEHNR and CDR2 FQNEAQ (reference sequence).

The V call is TRBV25-1, the J call TRBJ2-3, with TRBD2 matching 9 bases. The J segment lost 4 bases and the V segment lost 8 bases, leaving 7 bases of the junction unmatched. Germline V gene sequence: CDR1 MGHDK, CDR2 SYGVNS. The CDR3 sequence is 14 residues long. In DNA, the CDR3 is TGTGCCAGCGCCCCGGGACTAGCTCCAGATACGCAGTATTTT. Its protein product is CASAPGLAPDTQYF.

The rearrangement links TRBV4-1 to TRBJ1-2, with D uncertain. CDR1 and CDR2 (germline): MGHRA, YSYEKL. Trimming took off 0 bases at V and 8 bases at J, with 7 bases between the two ends. There are 12 residues in the CDR3. Here the CDR3 DNA reads TGCGCCAGCAGCCAAGAACAGTTCGGCTACACCTTC. It codes for CASSQEQFGYTF.

The V gene is TRBV5-1, the J gene TRBJ2-1; TRBD2 matches 8 bases. The ends lost 2 bases at V and 1 base at J; junction bases unmatched: 2. The germline V gene encodes CDR1 SGHRS and CDR2 YFSETQ. This CDR3 has 15 residues. CDR3 region: CASSFTSGSYNEQFF. The CDR3 DNA reads TGCGCCAGCAGCTTCACTAGCGGTTCCTACAATGAGCAGTTCTTC. The variable domain in full, with the rest retrieved from reference TRBV5-1 and TRBJ2-1, is KAGVTQTPRYLIKTRGQQVTLSCSPISGHRSVSWYQQTPGQGLQFLFEYFSETQRNKGNFPGRFSGRQFSNSRSEMNVSTLELGDSALYLCASSFTSGSYNEQFFGPGTRLTVL.

This clone was seen only a few times. The chain is built from TRBV15 and TRBJ1-4; D remains ambiguous. V was pared by 0 bases and J by 0 bases, with 11 bases between. Germline CDR1 LNHNV, CDR2 YYDKDF (reference sequence). The CDR3 length is 17 residues. The CDR3 reads CATSRDGGSATNEKLFF. CDR3 DNA sequence: TGTGCCACCAGCAGAGATGGCGGGTCCGCAACTAATGAAAAACTGTTTTTT.

The chain employs TRBV9 and TRBJ2-4; D remains unclear. The V and J ends lost 0 bases and 7 bases respectively, with 5 bases between them. The CDR3 is 12 amino acids. The germline CDR1 and CDR2 sequences are SGDLS and YYNGEE. The CDR3 region is CASSVVLNIQYF. In nucleotides, the CDR3 is TGTGCCAGCAGCGTAGTTCTTAACATTCAGTACTTC.